These 5 T cell receptor beta chains were sequenced from one sample in a study of spatial heterogeneity in lung cancer. The time point is: blood at routine non-recurrence follow-up after resection. Whole RNA came from tumor, nontumor lung or frozen PBMC and was sequenced without being sorted. MiXCR was run by TCRdb on the 5' RACE reads, yielding one entry per CDR3 protein. The data show more than 95,000 distinct CDR3 sequences, with 12% seen just once and about 15% held by the top ten. The input for sequencing was PBMCs, taken at follow-up. These receptors were collected from a male donor with early-stage non-small cell lung cancer.

This clonotype was seen only a few times. The chain has TRBV24-1 and TRBJ2-1, with a weak D call TRBD1 (6 bases). This CDR3 is 13 amino acids long. The V gene's germline CDR1 is KGHDR and CDR2 SFDVKD. Trimming took 2 bases from V and 9 from J, leaving 10 bases between them. The CDR3 spells CATSDYRVVEQFF. As DNA, the CDR3 is TGTGCCACCAGTGATTACAGGGTAGTTGAGCAGTTCTTC.

This clonotype was observed at least ten times. The rearrangement uses TRBV28 and TRBJ2-1; D possibly uses TRBD1 or TRBD2 (5 bases each). This CDR3 spans 12 amino acids. The V gene lost 2 bases and the J gene lost 7 bases, with 6 bases spanning the gap. CDR1 MDHEN and CDR2 SYDVKM come from the germline V gene. CDR3 bases: TGTGCCAGCAGTTTAGGGGGTAATGAGCAGTTCTTC. This sequence encodes CASSLGGNEQFF.

This clonotype was found once. The chain recombines TRBV7-6 with TRBJ2-7; 8 bases are shared with TRBD2. V gave up 2 bases and J gave up 2 bases; unmatched junction bases: 8. The CDR3 loop spans 16 amino acids. Germline assignment: CDR1 SGHVS and CDR2 FNYEAQ. CDR3 sequence (DNA): TGTGCCAGCAGCTTAAGGAGCGGGGGCACCCCCTACGAGCAGTACTTC. This codes for CASSLRSGGTPYEQYF.

This clonotype was counted a few times. The chain combines TRBV4-1 with TRBJ2-4, with 9 bases matching TRBD1. This CDR3 has 19 residues. Per the germline V gene, CDR1 is MGHRA and CDR2 is YSYEKL. V lost 0 bases to trimming and J lost 3 bases; unmatched junction nucleotides: 12. CDR3 bases: TGCGCCAGCAGCCAAGATCGGGGGACAGGGACGGTGGTCAAAAACATTCAGTACTTC. Amino acid sequence: CASSQDRGTGTVVKNIQYF.

In this sample, this clonotype turned up a few times. CDR3 coding DNA: TGCGCCAGCAGCCAAGGGGTAACCCGGAGCACAGATACGCAGTATTTT. Translated, it gives CASSQGVTRSTDTQYF. The gene calls are TRBV4-1 and TRBJ2-3; D call uncertain. The V gene lost 1 base and the J gene lost 0 bases, with 11 bases spanning the gap. The V gene's germline CDR1 is MGHRA and CDR2 YSYEKL. There are 16 residues in the CDR3.